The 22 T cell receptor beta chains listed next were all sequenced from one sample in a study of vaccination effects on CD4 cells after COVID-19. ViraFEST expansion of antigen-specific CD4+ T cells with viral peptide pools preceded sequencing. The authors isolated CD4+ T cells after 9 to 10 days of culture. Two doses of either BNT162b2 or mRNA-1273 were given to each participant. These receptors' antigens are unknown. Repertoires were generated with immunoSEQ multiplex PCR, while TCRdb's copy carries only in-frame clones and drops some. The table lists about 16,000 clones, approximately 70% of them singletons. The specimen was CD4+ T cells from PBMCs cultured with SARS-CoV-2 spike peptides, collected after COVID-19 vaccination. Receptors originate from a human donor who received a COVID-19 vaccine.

CDR3 loop: CASSRNRGRGEQYF. CDR3 in DNA: TGTGCCAGCAGCCGTAACAGGGGGCGGGGTGAGCAGTACTTC. This chain links TRBV28 with TRBJ2-7; 9 bases fit TRBD1. Germline lookup yields CDR1 MDHEN and CDR2 SYDVKM. This CDR3 spans 14 amino acids. The ends lost 6 bases at V and 7 bases at J; junction bases unmatched: 10.

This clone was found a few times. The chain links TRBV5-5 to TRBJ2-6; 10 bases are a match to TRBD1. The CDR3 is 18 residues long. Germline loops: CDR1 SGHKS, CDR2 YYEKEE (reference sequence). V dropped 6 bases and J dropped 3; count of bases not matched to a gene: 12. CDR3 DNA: TGTGCCAGCACCCTCTCCGGGACAGGGGCTGGTGGGGCCAACGTCCTGACTTTC. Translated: CASTLSGTGAGGANVLTF. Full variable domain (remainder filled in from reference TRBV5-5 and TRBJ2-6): DAGVTQSPTHLIKTRGQQVTLRCSPISGHKSVSWYQQVLGQGPQFIFQYYEKEERGRGNFPDRFSARQFPNYSSELNVNALLLGDSALYLCASTLSGTGAGGANVLTFGAGSRLTVL.

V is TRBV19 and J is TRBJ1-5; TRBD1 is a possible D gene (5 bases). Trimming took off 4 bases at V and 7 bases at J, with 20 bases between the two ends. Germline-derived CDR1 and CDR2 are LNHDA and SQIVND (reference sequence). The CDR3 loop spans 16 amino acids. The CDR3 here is CASSSWGGRAGQPQHF. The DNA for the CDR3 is TGTGCCAGTAGTAGTTGGGGCGGCAGGGCAGGCCAGCCCCAGCATTTT.

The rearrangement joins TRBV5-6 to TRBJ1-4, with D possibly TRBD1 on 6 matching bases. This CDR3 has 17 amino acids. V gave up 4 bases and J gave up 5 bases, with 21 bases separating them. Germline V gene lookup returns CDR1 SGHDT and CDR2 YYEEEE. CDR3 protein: CASSATKRGGLNEKLFF. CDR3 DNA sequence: TGTGCCAGCAGCGCTACCAAGAGGGGGGGCTTAAATGAAAAACTGTTTTTT. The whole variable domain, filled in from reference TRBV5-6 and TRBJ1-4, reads DAGVTQSPTHLIKTRGQQVTLRCSPKSGHDTVSWYQQALGQGPQFIFQYYEEEERQRGNFPDRFSGHQFPNYSSELNVNALLLGDSALYLCASSATKRGGLNEKLFFGSGTQLSVL.

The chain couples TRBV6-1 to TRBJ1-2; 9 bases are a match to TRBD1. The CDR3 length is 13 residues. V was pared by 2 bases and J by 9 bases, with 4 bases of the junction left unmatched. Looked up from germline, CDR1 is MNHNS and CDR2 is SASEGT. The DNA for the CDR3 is TGTGCCAGCAGTGAAACAGGGGGCAGAAGCTACACCTTC. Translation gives CASSETGGRSYTF.

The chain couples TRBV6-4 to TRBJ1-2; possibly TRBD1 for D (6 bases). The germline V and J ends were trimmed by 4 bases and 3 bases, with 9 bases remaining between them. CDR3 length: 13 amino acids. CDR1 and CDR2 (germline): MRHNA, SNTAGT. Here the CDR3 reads CASSGQDYYGYTF. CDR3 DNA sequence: TGTGCCAGCAGTGGACAGGACTACTATGGCTACACCTTC.

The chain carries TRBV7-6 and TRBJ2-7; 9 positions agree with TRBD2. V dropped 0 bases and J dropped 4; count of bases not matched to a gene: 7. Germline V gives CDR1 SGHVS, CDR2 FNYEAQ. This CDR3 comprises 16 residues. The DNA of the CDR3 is TGTGCCAGCAGCTTAGCGGCGGGAGGGCCTTGGTACGAGCAGTACTTC. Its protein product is CASSLAAGGPWYEQYF. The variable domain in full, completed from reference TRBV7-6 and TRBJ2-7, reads GAGVSQSPRYKVTKRGQDVALRCDPISGHVSLYWYRQALGQGPEFLTYFNYEAQQDKSGLPNDRFSAERPEGSISTLTIQRTEQRDSAMYRCASSLAAGGPWYEQYFGPGTRLTVT.

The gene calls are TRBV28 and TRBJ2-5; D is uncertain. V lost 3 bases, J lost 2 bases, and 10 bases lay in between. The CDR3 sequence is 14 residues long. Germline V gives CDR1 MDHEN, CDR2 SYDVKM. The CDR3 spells CASSFGPMQETQYF. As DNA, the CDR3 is TGTGCCAGCAGTTTCGGTCCGATGCAAGAGACCCAGTACTTC.

The CDR3 coding sequence is TGTGCCAGCAGTTTTCGGGGGGAATACAATGAGCAGTTCTTC. It is translated as CASSFRGEYNEQFF. The V gene is TRBV6-5, the J gene TRBJ2-1, with TRBD2 matching over 7 bases. The V gene's germline CDR1 is MNHEY and CDR2 SVGAGI. There are 14 residues in the CDR3. Germline trimming cut 4 bases from V and 4 bases from J; bases unmatched to any gene: 4.

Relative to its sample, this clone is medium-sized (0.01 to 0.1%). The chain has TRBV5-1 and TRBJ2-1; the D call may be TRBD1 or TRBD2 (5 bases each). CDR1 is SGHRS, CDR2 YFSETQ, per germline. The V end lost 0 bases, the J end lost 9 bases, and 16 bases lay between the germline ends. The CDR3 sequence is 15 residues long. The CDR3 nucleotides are TGCGCCAGCAGCTTGGTCTTGGGGCCCCGGGGTGAGCAGTTCTTC. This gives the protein CASSLVLGPRGEQFF.

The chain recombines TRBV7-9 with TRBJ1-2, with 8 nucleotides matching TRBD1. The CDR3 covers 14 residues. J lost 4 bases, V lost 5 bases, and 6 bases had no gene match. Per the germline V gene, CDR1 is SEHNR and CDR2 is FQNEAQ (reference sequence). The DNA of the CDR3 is TGTGCCAGCAGCCTCAGGGGGCAGAGCTATGGCTACACCTTC. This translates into CASSLRGQSYGYTF.

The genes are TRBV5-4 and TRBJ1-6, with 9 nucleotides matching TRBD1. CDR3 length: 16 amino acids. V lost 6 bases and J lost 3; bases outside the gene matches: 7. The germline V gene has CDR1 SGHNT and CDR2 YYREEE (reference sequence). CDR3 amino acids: CASTPGGQGYNSPLHF. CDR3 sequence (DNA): TGTGCCAGCACCCCTGGGGGACAGGGCTATAATTCACCCCTCCACTTT.

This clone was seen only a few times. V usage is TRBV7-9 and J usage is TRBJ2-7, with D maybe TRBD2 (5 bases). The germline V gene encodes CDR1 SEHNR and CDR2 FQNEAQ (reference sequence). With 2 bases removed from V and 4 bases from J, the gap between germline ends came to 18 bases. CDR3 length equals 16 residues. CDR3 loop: CASSLFGLPKGYEQYF. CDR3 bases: TGTGCCAGCAGCTTATTCGGACTTCCTAAAGGGTACGAGCAGTACTTC.

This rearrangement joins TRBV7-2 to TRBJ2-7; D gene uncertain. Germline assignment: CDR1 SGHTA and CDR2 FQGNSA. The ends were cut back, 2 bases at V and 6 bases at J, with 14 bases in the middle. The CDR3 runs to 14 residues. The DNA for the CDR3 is TGTGCCAGCAGCTTAAGCGTCCGCGAGTCCGAGCAGTACTTC. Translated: CASSLSVRESEQYF.

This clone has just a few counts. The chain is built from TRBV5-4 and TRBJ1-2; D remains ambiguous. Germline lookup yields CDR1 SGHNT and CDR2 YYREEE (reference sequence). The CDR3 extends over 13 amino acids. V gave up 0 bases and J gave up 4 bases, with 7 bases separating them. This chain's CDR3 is CASSLDGFYGYTF. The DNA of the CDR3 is TGTGCCAGCAGCTTGGACGGCTTCTATGGCTACACCTTC. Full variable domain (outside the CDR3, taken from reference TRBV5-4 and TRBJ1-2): ETGVTQSPTHLIKTRGQQVTLRCSSQSGHNTVSWYQQALGQGPQFIFQYYREEENGRGNFPPRFSGLQFPNYSSELNVNALELDDSALYLCASSLDGFYGYTFGSGTRLTVV.

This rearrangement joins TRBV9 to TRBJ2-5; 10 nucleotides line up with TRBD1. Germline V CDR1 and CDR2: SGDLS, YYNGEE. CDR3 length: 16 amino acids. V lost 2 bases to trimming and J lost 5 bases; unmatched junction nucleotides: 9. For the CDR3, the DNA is TGTGCCAGCAGCGTTGCGACAGGGGGCGGTGGGGAGACCCAGTACTTC. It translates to CASSVATGGGGETQYF.

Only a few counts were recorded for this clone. The CDR3 sequence is CASRTGDHSSYEQYF. The CDR3 nucleotides are TGCGCCAGCAGGACAGGGGACCACAGCTCCTACGAGCAGTACTTC. V gene TRBV10-1 combines with J gene TRBJ2-7, with 8 bases lining up with TRBD1. The CDR3 runs 15 residues. Per the germline V gene, CDR1 is WNHNN and CDR2 is SYGVQD (reference sequence). J lost 0 bases, V lost 6 bases, and 7 bases had no gene match.

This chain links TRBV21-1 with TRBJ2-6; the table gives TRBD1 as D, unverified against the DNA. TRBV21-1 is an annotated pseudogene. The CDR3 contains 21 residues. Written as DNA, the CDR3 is TGTGCCAGCAGCAAACGTGCGGACAGGGGGCGGGAGGGCTCTGGGGCCAACGTCCTGACTTTC. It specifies CASSKRADRGREGSGANVLTF.

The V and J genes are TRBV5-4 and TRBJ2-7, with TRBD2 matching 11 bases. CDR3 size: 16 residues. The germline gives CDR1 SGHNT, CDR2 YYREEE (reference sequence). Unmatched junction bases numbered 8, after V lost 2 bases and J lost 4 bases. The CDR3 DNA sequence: TGTGCCAGCAGCTTTCACATGACTAGCGGGATATACGAGCAGTACTTC. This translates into CASSFHMTSGIYEQYF.

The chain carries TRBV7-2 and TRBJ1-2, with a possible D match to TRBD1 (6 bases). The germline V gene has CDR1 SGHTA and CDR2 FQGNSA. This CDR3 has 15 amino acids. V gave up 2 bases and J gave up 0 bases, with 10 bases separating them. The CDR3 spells CASSLKTGPNYGYTF. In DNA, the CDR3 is TGTGCCAGCAGCTTAAAGACAGGACCTAACTATGGCTACACCTTC. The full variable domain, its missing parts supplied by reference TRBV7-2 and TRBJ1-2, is GAGVSQSPSNKVTEKGKDVELRCDPISGHTALYWYRQSLGQGLEFLIYFQGNSAPDKSGLPSDRFSAERTGGSVSTLTIQRTQQEDSAVYLCASSLKTGPNYGYTFGSGTRLTVV.

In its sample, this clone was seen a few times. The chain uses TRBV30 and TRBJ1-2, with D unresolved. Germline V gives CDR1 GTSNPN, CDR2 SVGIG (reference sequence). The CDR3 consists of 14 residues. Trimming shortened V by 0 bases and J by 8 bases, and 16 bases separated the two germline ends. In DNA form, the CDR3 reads TGTGCCTGGAGTGTAATGAGAGGGTCGGGCGGCTACACCTTC. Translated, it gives CAWSVMRGSGGYTF. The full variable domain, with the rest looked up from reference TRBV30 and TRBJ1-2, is SQTIHQWPATLVQPVGSPLSLECTVEGTSNPNLYWYRQAAGRGLQLLFYSVGIGQISSEVPQNLSASRPQDRQFILSSKKLLLSDSGFYLCAWSVMRGSGGYTFGSGTRLTVV.

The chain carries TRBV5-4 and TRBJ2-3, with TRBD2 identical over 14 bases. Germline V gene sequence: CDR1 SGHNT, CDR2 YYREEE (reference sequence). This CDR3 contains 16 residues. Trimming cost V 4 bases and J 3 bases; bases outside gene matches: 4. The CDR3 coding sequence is TGTGCCAGCAGCCCCGGACTAGCGGGGGGAACAGATACGCAGTATTTT. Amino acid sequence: CASSPGLAGGTDTQYF.